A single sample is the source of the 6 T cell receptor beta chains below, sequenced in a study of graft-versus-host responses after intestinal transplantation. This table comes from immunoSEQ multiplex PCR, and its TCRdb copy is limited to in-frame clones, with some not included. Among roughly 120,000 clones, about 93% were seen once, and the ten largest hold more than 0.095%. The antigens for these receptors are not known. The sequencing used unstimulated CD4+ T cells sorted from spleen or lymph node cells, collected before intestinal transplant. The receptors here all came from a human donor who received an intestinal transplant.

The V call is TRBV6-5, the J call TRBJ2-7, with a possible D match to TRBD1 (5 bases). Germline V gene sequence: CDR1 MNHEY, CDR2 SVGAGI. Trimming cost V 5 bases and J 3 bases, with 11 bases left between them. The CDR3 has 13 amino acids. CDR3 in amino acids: CASSPDRIYEQYF. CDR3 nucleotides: TGTGCCAGCAGTCCCGACAGAATCTACGAGCAGTACTTC.

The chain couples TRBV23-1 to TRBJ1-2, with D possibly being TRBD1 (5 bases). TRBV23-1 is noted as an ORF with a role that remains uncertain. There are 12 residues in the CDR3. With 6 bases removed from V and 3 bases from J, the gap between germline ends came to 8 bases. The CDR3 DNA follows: TGCGCCAGCAGAACAGGCCACTATGGCTACACCTTC. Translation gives CASRTGHYGYTF.

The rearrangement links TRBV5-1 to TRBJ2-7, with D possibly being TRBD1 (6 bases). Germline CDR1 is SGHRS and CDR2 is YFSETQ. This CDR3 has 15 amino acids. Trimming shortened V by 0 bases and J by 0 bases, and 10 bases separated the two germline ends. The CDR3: CASSLAEQGSYEQYF. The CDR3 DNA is TGCGCCAGCAGCTTGGCCGAACAGGGCTCCTACGAGCAGTACTTC.

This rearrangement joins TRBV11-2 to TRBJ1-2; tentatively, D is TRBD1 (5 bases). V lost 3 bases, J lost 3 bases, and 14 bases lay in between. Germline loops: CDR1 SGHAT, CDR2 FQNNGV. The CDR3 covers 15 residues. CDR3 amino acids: CASSFSDRFYYGYTF. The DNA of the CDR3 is TGTGCCAGCAGCTTCAGCGACAGATTTTACTATGGCTACACCTTC.

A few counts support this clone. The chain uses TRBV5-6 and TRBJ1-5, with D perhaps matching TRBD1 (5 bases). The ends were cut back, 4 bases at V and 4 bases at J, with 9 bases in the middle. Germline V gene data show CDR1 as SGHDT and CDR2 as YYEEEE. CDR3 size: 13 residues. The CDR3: CASSGADNQPQHF. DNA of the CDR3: TGTGCCAGCAGCGGGGCGGATAATCAGCCCCAGCATTTT. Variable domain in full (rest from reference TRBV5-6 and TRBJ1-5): DAGVTQSPTHLIKTRGQQVTLRCSPKSGHDTVSWYQQALGQGPQFIFQYYEEEERQRGNFPDRFSGHQFPNYSSELNVNALLLGDSALYLCASSGADNQPQHFGDGTRLSIL.

CDR3 DNA sequence: TGTGCCAGCAGCTTAACTAGGGAGGGGTCCTACAATGAGCAGTTCTTC. Residues: CASSLTREGSYNEQFF. J is TRBJ2-1 and V is TRBV7-3; 7 nucleotides match TRBD2. The CDR3 contains 16 residues. The V and J ends lost 0 bases and 1 base, in that order; junction bases with no gene match: 3. Germline loops: CDR1 SGHTA, CDR2 FQGTGA.